This passage covers 31 T cell receptor beta chains from one sample sequenced in a study of technical replicates of blood from a handful of donors. The protocol was immunoSEQ multiplex PCR, while the TCRdb copy is restricted to in-frame clones and leaves out a portion. The sample holds tens of thousands of clones, roughly 96% seen once. Sample: T cells isolated from PBMCs. Every receptor here comes from a human donor in good health.

The chain links TRBV27 to TRBJ1-1; D remains ambiguous. The CDR3 spans 15 residues. CDR1 and CDR2 (germline): MNHEY, SMNVEV (reference sequence). V lost 0 bases, J lost 0 bases, and 8 bases lay in between. The CDR3 coding sequence is TGTGCCAGCAGTTTATCTCACGCGATGAACACTGAAGCTTTCTTT. Amino acids: CASSLSHAMNTEAFF.

This chain joins TRBV19 and TRBJ1-5; possibly TRBD1 for D (5 bases). The length of the CDR3 is 13 residues. The V end was cut by 7 bases, the J end by 12 bases, with 19 bases between. CDR1 LNHDA and CDR2 SQIVND come from the germline V gene (reference sequence). CDR3 sequence reads: CASIGTNILRQHF. The CDR3 DNA reads TGTGCCAGTATAGGGACTAACATCCTACGCCAGCATTTT.

The V gene is TRBV27, the J gene TRBJ1-2, with D perhaps TRBD1 (5 bases). The CDR3 totals 14 residues. V lost 3 bases and J 8 bases, leaving 16 bases between the germline ends. Germline CDR1 is MNHEY and CDR2 is SMNVEV (reference sequence). The CDR3 DNA follows: TGTGCCAGCAGTTTCGACATTTGGGGGGGAGGCTACACCTTC. Translating it yields CASSFDIWGGGYTF.

The V gene is TRBV4-2, the J gene TRBJ2-7; 7 bases match TRBD2. V was pared by 0 bases and J by 2 bases, with 4 bases of the junction left unmatched. This CDR3 is built from 15 residues. Germline CDR1 LGHNA, CDR2 YNFKEQ. The CDR3 nucleotides read TGTGCCAGCAGCCAAGATGCCGGGACTACCTACGAGCAGTACTTC. Protein: CASSQDAGTTYEQYF.

The rearrangement links TRBV30 to TRBJ2-7; TRBD2 agrees at 7 bases. Germline V gives CDR1 GTSNPN, CDR2 SVGIG (reference sequence). This CDR3 has 13 residues. Trimming cost V 3 bases and J 0 bases; bases outside gene matches: 2. CDR3 loop: CAWRLALSYEQYF. The CDR3 nucleotides are TGTGCCTGGAGACTAGCGCTCTCCTACGAGCAGTACTTC.

The chain joins TRBV5-1 to TRBJ2-7; 8 bases match TRBD2. Trimming took 3 bases from V and 5 from J; bases not matched to a gene: 7. Germline lookup yields CDR1 SGHRS and CDR2 YFSETQ. The CDR3 runs 14 residues. The CDR3 reads CASSWPAGDDEQYF. In DNA, the CDR3 is TGCGCCAGCAGCTGGCCAGCGGGAGACGACGAGCAGTACTTC.

The rearrangement joins TRBV27 to TRBJ2-1; 9 bases align to TRBD2. Germline CDR1 MNHEY, CDR2 SMNVEV (reference sequence). The V segment lost 2 bases and the J segment 0 bases; nucleotides outside the gene matches: 2. This CDR3 region has 16 residues. The DNA of the CDR3 is TGTGCCAGCAGTTTAGTTAGCGGGAGCTCCTACAATGAGCAGTTCTTC. It translates to CASSLVSGSSYNEQFF.

This sequence joins TRBV5-1 and TRBJ2-1, with a tentative D call TRBD1 (5 bases). Germline V gives CDR1 SGHRS, CDR2 YFSETQ. This CDR3 contains 15 residues. Between the trimmed V and J ends, which lost 0 bases and 4 bases, there was a span of 11 bases. CDR3 DNA: TGCGCCAGCAGCTTGGCCGCTACAGGATACAATGAGCAGTTCTTC. Protein sequence: CASSLAATGYNEQFF.

This chain uses TRBV19 with TRBJ1-1; D may be TRBD1 (6 bases). Trimming stripped 3 bases from V and 2 bases from J, with 13 bases between. The CDR3 is 15 residues long. In germline, CDR1 is LNHDA, CDR2 SQIVND (reference sequence). The CDR3 region has the DNA TGTGCCAGTAGTATGTGGGACATAGGCAACACTGAAGCTTTCTTT. Its translation: CASSMWDIGNTEAFF.

The chain uses TRBV21-1 and TRBJ2-3; whether TRBD1, the table's D call, matches the DNA was not checked. TRBV21-1 is termed a pseudogene. The CDR3 is 16 residues long. The CDR3 DNA reads as TGTGCCAGCAGCAAAACAGGGGGCAAGGGCACAGATACGCAGTATTTT. Its protein is CASSKTGGKGTDTQYF.

V gene TRBV27 combines with J gene TRBJ1-5; no clear D gene. V was clipped by 3 bases and J by 6 bases, with 21 bases between them. The CDR3 extends over 17 amino acids. Germline V gene lookup returns CDR1 MNHEY and CDR2 SMNVEV (reference sequence). CDR3 sequence reads: CASSFFGVGKVVQPQHF. DNA of the CDR3: TGTGCCAGCAGTTTTTTCGGGGTCGGAAAAGTGGTTCAGCCCCAGCATTTT.

The sample holds a few counts of this clone. The V call is TRBV4-2, the J call TRBJ1-1; 7 positions match TRBD1. Germline V gene lookup returns CDR1 LGHNA and CDR2 YNFKEQ. The J segment lost 1 base and the V segment lost 1 base, leaving 6 bases of the junction unmatched. The CDR3 is made up of 16 amino acids. The CDR3 reads CASSQVIRTGNTEAFF. The CDR3 DNA reads as TGTGCCAGCAGCCAAGTCATACGGACAGGGAACACTGAAGCTTTCTTT.

This rearrangement joins TRBV11-2 to TRBJ1-1; weak D call: TRBD1 (6 bases). V lost 3 bases and J 3 bases, leaving 11 bases between the germline ends. The CDR3 contains 14 residues. Germline CDR1 SGHAT, CDR2 FQNNGV. The CDR3 here is CASSLRGADTEAFF. CDR3 sequence (DNA): TGTGCCAGCAGCTTGCGGGGGGCGGACACTGAAGCTTTCTTT.

The chain employs TRBV5-5 and TRBJ2-7, with D possibly matching TRBD1 (5 bases). V lost 7 bases, J lost 3 bases, and 8 bases lay in between. Germline values: CDR1 SGHKS, CDR2 YYEKEE (reference sequence). The CDR3 is 11 amino acids. The CDR3 DNA follows: TGTGCCAGCGACAGCTACTACGAGCAGTACTTC. Translating it yields CASDSYYEQYF.

The rearrangement links TRBV5-1 to TRBJ2-1, with 8 bases fitting TRBD2. V was pared by 2 bases and J by 8 bases, with 12 bases of the junction left unmatched. This CDR3 spans 16 amino acids. CDR1 SGHRS and CDR2 YFSETQ come from the germline V gene. The DNA of the CDR3 is TGCGCCAGCAGCTTAGGTAGCGGGGATGTCAGTTATGAGCAGTTCTTC. Translated: CASSLGSGDVSYEQFF.

V and J are TRBV11-2 and TRBJ2-3; 8 bases are a match to TRBD1. Germline V lookup: CDR1 SGHAT, CDR2 FQNNGV. This CDR3 is built from 17 residues. V was pared by 2 bases and J by 3 bases, with 10 bases of the junction left unmatched. The CDR3 nucleotides read TGTGCCAGCAGCTTACCCGCGGCAGGGGGCCCGACAGATACGCAGTATTTT. This sequence encodes CASSLPAAGGPTDTQYF.

The V call is TRBV30, the J call TRBJ1-4; D uncertain. The CDR3 has 14 amino acids. CDR1 and CDR2 from the germline V gene are GTSNPN and SVGIG (reference sequence). Trimming removed 0 bases from V and 3 bases from J, with 8 bases in between. The CDR3 DNA follows: TGTGCCTGGAGTGTACTGGTTTCTAATGAAAAACTGTTTTTT. This translates into CAWSVLVSNEKLFF.

The rearrangement uses TRBV5-1 and TRBJ1-2; D is undetermined. The V end lost 0 bases, the J end lost 4 bases, and 7 bases lay between the germline ends. The CDR3 is 13 amino acids. The germline CDR1 and CDR2 sequences are SGHRS and YFSETQ. In DNA, the CDR3 is TGCGCCAGCAGCTTGGAGTACTTCTATGGCTACACCTTC. Translation: CASSLEYFYGYTF.

The V and J genes are TRBV19 and TRBJ2-3, with 7 bases aligning to TRBD2. The germline V gene has CDR1 LNHDA and CDR2 SQIVND (reference sequence). After removal of 1 base from V and 0 bases from J, the junction contained 1 base not matched to a gene. This CDR3 has 15 residues. The CDR3 sequence is CASSIAAGSTDTQYF. Written as DNA, the CDR3 is TGTGCCAGTAGTATAGCAGCGGGGAGCACAGATACGCAGTATTTT.

The chain employs TRBV5-1 and TRBJ2-1; no clear D. The CDR3 consists of 14 residues. Germline values: CDR1 SGHRS, CDR2 YFSETQ. The ends were cut back, 4 bases at V and 7 bases at J, with 15 bases in the middle. CDR3 in amino acids: CASSASILENEQFF. As DNA, the CDR3 is TGCGCCAGCAGCGCCTCGATACTCGAAAATGAGCAGTTCTTC.

V usage is TRBV7-9 and J usage is TRBJ1-3; D unclear. Trimming cost V 0 bases and J 0 bases, with 12 bases left between them. The germline V gene has CDR1 SEHNR and CDR2 FQNEAQ (reference sequence). The CDR3 loop spans 17 amino acids. CDR3 protein: CASSLALGLISGNTIYF. CDR3 nucleotides: TGTGCCAGCAGCTTAGCGCTGGGCCTCATCTCTGGAAACACCATATATTTT.

The chain joins TRBV6-1 to TRBJ1-5, with TRBD1 matching 12 bases. V shed 6 bases, J shed 8 bases, and the junction held 8 bases outside the gene matches. CDR1 MNHNS and CDR2 SASEGT come from the germline V gene. The CDR3 extends over 15 amino acids. CDR3 bases: TGTGCCAGCAGGGGGGACAGGGGGCCTTCGGAGCCCCAGCATTTT. Its translation is CASRGDRGPSEPQHF.

This clone has a single count. The rearrangement joins TRBV29-1 to TRBJ1-1; no firm D call. Trimming removed 4 bases at V and 0 bases at J, with 15 bases between. The CDR3 has 15 residues. Germline V CDR1 and CDR2: SQVTM, ANQGSEA. In nucleotides, the CDR3 is TGCAGCGTTGGGGTGGTGGGAGCTCTGAACACTGAAGCTTTCTTT. It translates to CSVGVVGALNTEAFF.

As DNA, the CDR3 is TGTGCCAGTCAAGCTAGCGGGCGGTCCTACAATGAGCAGTTCTTC. This encodes CASQASGRSYNEQFF. V usage is TRBV18 and J usage is TRBJ2-1; TRBD2 aligns across 8 bases. The germline V gene has CDR1 KGHSH and CDR2 LQKENI. The V segment lost 9 bases and the J segment 1 base; nucleotides outside the gene matches: 8. The CDR3 covers 15 residues.

A single count supports this clone. The chain joins TRBV5-1 to TRBJ1-1; D unresolved. The CDR3 length is 13 residues. With 1 base removed from V and 3 bases from J, the gap between germline ends came to 7 bases. Germline loops: CDR1 SGHRS, CDR2 YFSETQ. The CDR3 bases are TGCGCCAGCAGCTTGAACGGGTACACTGAAGCTTTCTTT. It is translated as CASSLNGYTEAFF.

This clone was detected once. The chain joins TRBV5-5 to TRBJ2-1; 13 bases agree with TRBD2. This CDR3 comprises 16 residues. Trimming removed 1 base from V and 8 bases from J; junction bases left unmatched: 6. CDR1 is SGHKS and CDR2 is YYEKEE in the germline V gene (reference sequence). CDR3 in DNA: TGTGCCAGCAGCTTGATTGGGACTAGCGGGACCCATGAGCAGTTCTTC. Translated: CASSLIGTSGTHEQFF.

The chain has TRBV30 and TRBJ2-7, with D perhaps TRBD1 (8 bases). This CDR3 contains 14 residues. CDR1 GTSNPN and CDR2 SVGIG come from the germline V gene (reference sequence). V was pared by 0 bases and J by 4 bases, with 13 bases between. The chain's CDR3 is CAWSVGQGGYEQYF. CDR3 coding DNA: TGTGCCTGGAGTGTTGGACAGGGAGGGTACGAGCAGTACTTC.

This chain links TRBV5-1 with TRBJ2-1, with 9 bases fitting TRBD2. The CDR3 is 14 residues long. CDR1 is SGHRS and CDR2 is YFSETQ in the germline V gene. The V segment lost 4 bases and the J segment 6 bases; nucleotides outside the gene matches: 5. CDR3 residues: CASSAGGPPNEQFF. CDR3 sequence (DNA): TGCGCCAGCAGCGCGGGAGGGCCCCCCAATGAGCAGTTCTTC.

The V gene is TRBV15, the J gene TRBJ1-4; D call uncertain. The CDR3 runs to 15 residues. Between the trimmed V and J ends, which lost 1 base and 5 bases, there was a span of 11 bases. CDR1 LNHNV and CDR2 YYDKDF come from the germline V gene (reference sequence). CDR3 in DNA: TGTGCCACCAGCAGAGCTAAGCCCATGAATGAAAAACTGTTTTTT. It yields the protein CATSRAKPMNEKLFF.

This sequence joins TRBV4-3 and TRBJ1-1; D gene ambiguous. V lost 3 bases and J 6 bases, leaving 14 bases between the germline ends. CDR1 and CDR2 (germline): LGHNA, YSLEER. This CDR3 has 14 amino acids. CDR3 nucleotide sequence: TGCGCCAGCAGCCAGGCGTGGGCCCTATCTGAAGCTTTCTTT. Translation: CASSQAWALSEAFF.

J is TRBJ1-4 and V is TRBV7-9; 8 bases fit TRBD1. V shed 5 bases and J 8 bases; nucleotides not matched to a gene: 13. In germline, CDR1 is SEHNR, CDR2 FQNEAQ (reference sequence). The CDR3 spans 16 residues. DNA for the CDR3: TGTGCCAGCAGCCCGGGCAGACAGGGGTTTTACGAAAAACTGTTTTTT. This gives the protein CASSPGRQGFYEKLFF.